Listed below are T cell receptor beta chains from one sample, sequenced in a study of blood T cell repertoires in COVID-19. Here immunoSEQ multiplex PCR was the method, and the copy in TCRdb shows in-frame clones only, minus some. The sample holds around 180,000 clones; roughly nine tenths are singletons and the top ten take about 2%. What was sequenced was peripheral blood. All receptors come from a man in his 70s with active or convalescent COVID-19. The CDR3 runs from the conserved cysteine through the conserved F or W. A D gene is named only where the DNA matches it firmly. Only some rows state a clone size, as once, few, many or a class for expanded clones.

V gene: TRBV7-2; clone size: .; J gene: TRBJ2-3; D gene: .; CDR3 DNA: TGTGCCAGCAGCTTAGGTTCTAGGTCAGATACGCAGTATTTT; CDR3 protein: CASSLGSRSDTQYF
V gene: TRBV20-1; clone size: .; J gene: TRBJ2-3; D gene: TRBD1; CDR3 DNA: TGCAGTGCTAGTCTGGACAGGGGTTTGGGCACAGATACGCAGTATTTT; CDR3 protein: CSASLDRGLGTDTQYF
V gene: TRBV6-5; clone size: .; J gene: TRBJ1-2; D gene: TRBD1; CDR3 DNA: TGTGCCAGCAGTAACACAGGGGTATTTGGCTATGGCTACACCTTC; CDR3 protein: CASSNTGVFGYGYTF
V gene: TRBV7-2; clone size: few; J gene: TRBJ1-6; D gene: TRBD1; CDR3 DNA: TGTGCCAGCAGCGAGGTCGGGACAGGGACCTCACCCCTCCACTTT; CDR3 protein: CASSEVGTGTSPLHF
V gene: TRBV6-5; clone size: .; J gene: TRBJ1-5; D gene: .; CDR3 DNA: TGTGCCAGCAGTTACTCGGGGGCAGGCAATCAGCCCCAGCATTTT; CDR3 protein: CASSYSGAGNQPQHF
V gene: TRBV10-3; clone size: .; J gene: TRBJ1-2; D gene: TRBD1; CDR3 DNA: TGTGCCATCACCGCGGACAGGGCGGGGGGCTACACCTTC; CDR3 protein: CAITADRAGGYTF
V gene: TRBV10-3; clone size: .; J gene: TRBJ1-1; D gene: TRBD1; CDR3 DNA: TGTGCCATCAGTGAATCTGGACAGGGGGGAAAAGCTTTCTTT; CDR3 protein: CAISESGQGGKAFF
V gene: TRBV27; clone size: .; J gene: TRBJ2-5; D gene: TRBD2; CDR3 DNA: TGTGCCAGCAGTTACGGGCGGGGGGCGGAGACCCAGTACTTC; CDR3 protein: CASSYGRGAETQYF
V gene: TRBV15; clone size: .; J gene: TRBJ1-4; D gene: TRBD1; CDR3 DNA: TGTGCCACCAGTAGGACAGGGTGGTGGGAAAAACTGTTTTTT; CDR3 protein: CATSRTGWWEKLFF
V gene: TRBV7-2; clone size: .; J gene: TRBJ2-1; D gene: TRBD2; CDR3 DNA: TGTGCCAGCAGCTTAGCGCTTAGCGGGAGTGGGTACAATGAGCAGTTCTTC; CDR3 protein: CASSLALSGSGYNEQFF
V gene: TRBV7-8; clone size: .; J gene: TRBJ1-2; D gene: TRBD1; CDR3 DNA: TGTGCCAGCAGCGGACAGGGCTATGGCTACACCTTC; CDR3 protein: CASSGQGYGYTF
V gene: TRBV7-2; clone size: .; J gene: TRBJ1-1; D gene: .; CDR3 DNA: TGTGCCAGCAGCCCGGGGTCGGGAGCTTTCTTT; CDR3 protein: CASSPGSGAFF
V gene: TRBV11-2; clone size: .; J gene: TRBJ1-5; D gene: .; CDR3 DNA: TGTGCCAGCAGCAACTCAGGGGGCAATCAGCCCCAGCATTTT; CDR3 protein: CASSNSGGNQPQHF
V gene: TRBV5-1; clone size: .; J gene: TRBJ2-7; D gene: TRBD1; CDR3 DNA: TGCGCCAGCAGCCCCAGGACAGGGACTCCCTACGAGCAGTACTTC; CDR3 protein: CASSPRTGTPYEQYF
V gene: TRBV19; clone size: .; J gene: TRBJ1-4; D gene: .; CDR3 DNA: TGTGCCAGTAGTATAGTCCTCAGGGGAGCGGACGAAAAACTGTTTTTT; CDR3 protein: CASSIVLRGADEKLFF
V gene: TRBV5-1; clone size: .; J gene: TRBJ1-3; D gene: .; CDR3 DNA: TGCGCCAGCAGCTTGGTTGGAGGGCCTGGAAACACCATATATTTT; CDR3 protein: CASSLVGGPGNTIYF
V gene: TRBV18; clone size: .; J gene: TRBJ1-4; D gene: .; CDR3 DNA: TGTGCCAGCTCACGCGGGGTCCCCTCGCCCCTGTTTTTT; CDR3 protein: CASSRGVPSPLFF
V gene: TRBV24-1; clone size: .; J gene: TRBJ2-1; D gene: TRBD2; CDR3 DNA: TGTGCCACCAGTGATCCAAGGGGACTAGTCAATGAGCAGTTCTTC; CDR3 protein: CATSDPRGLVNEQFF